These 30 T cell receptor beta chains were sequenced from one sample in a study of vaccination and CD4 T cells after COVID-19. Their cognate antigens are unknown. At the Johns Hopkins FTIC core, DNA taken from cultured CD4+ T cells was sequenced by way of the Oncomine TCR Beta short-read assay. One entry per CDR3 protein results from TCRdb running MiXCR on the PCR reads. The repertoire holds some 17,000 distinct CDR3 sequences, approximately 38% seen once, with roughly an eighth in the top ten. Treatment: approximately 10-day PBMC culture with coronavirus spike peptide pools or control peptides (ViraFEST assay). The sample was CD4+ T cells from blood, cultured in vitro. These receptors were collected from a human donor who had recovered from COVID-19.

DNA for the CDR3: TGTGCCAGCAACACCCTCTACACAGGGGCGAACCCAATTGAGCAGTTCTTC. Translation: CASNTLYTGANPIEQFF. The V call is TRBV28, the J call TRBJ2-1; 7 positions agree with TRBD1. V lost 7 bases and J lost 9; bases outside the gene matches: 21. The CDR3 length is 17 residues. Germline V lookup: CDR1 MDHEN, CDR2 SYDVKM.

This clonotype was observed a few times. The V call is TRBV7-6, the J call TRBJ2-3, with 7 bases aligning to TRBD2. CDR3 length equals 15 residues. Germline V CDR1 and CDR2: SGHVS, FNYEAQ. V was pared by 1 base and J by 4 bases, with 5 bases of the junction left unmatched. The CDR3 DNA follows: TGTGCCAGCAGCTTAGGACGGGGGGTGGCAGATACGCAGTATTTT. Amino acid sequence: CASSLGRGVADTQYF.

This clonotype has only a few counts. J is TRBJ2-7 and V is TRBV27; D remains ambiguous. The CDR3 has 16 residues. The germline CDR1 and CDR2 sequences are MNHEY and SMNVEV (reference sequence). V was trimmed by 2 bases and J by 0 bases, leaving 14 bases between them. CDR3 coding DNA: TGTGCCAGCAGTTTAACAAGTACGAGCACCTCCTACGAGCAGTACTTC. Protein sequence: CASSLTSTSTSYEQYF.

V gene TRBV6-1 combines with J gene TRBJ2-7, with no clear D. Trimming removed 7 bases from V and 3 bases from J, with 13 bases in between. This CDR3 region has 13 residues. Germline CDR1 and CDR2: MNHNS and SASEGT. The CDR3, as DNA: TGTGCCAGCAAGGACCCCAGATTCTACGAGCAGTACTTC. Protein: CASKDPRFYEQYF.

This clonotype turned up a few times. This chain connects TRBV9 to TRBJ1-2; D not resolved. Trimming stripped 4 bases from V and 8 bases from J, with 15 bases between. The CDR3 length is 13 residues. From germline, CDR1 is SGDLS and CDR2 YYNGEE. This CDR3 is CASSPNPGVGYTF. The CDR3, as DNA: TGTGCCAGCAGCCCCAATCCCGGGGTGGGCTACACCTTC.

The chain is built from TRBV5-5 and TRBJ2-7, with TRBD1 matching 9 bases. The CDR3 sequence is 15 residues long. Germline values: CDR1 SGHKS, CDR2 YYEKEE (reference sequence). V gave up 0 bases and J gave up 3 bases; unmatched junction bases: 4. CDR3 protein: CASSLAQGAGYEQYF. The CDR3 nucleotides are TGTGCCAGCAGCTTGGCACAGGGGGCGGGCTACGAGCAGTACTTC.

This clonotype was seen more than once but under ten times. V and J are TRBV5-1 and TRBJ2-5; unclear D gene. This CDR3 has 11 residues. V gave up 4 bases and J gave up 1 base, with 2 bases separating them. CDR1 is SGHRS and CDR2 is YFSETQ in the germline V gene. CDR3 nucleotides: TGCGCCAGCAGCACCCAAGAGACCCAGTACTTC. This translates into CASSTQETQYF.

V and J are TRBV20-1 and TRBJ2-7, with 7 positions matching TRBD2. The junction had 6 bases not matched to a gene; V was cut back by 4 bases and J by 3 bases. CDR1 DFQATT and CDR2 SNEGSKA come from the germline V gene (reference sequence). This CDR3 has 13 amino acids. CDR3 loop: CSATRGRGYEQYF. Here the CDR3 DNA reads TGCAGTGCTACCCGCGGGAGAGGCTACGAGCAGTACTTC.

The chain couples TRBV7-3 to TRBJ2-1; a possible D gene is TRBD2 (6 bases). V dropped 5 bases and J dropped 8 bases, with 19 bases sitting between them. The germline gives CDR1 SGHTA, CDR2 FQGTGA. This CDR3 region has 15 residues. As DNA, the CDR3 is TGTGCCAGCAGCCCCAGTCTGGGGGGAGGCTATGAGCAGTTCTTC. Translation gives CASSPSLGGGYEQFF.

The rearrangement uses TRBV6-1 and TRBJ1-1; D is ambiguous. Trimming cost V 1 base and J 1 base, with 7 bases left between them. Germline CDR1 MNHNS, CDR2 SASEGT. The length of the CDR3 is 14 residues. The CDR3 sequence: CASSEGLRNTEAFF. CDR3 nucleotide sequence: TGTGCCAGCAGTGAAGGGCTCAGGAACACTGAAGCTTTCTTT.

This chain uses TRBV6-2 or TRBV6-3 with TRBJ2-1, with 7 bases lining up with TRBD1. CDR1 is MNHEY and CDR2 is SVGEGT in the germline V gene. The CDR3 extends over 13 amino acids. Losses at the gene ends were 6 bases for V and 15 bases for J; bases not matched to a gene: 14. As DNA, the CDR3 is TGTGCCAGCAGGCAGCCTGGACAGGATAGTACGTTCTTC. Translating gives CASRQPGQDSTFF.

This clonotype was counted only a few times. The CDR3 sequence is CASSLRTNSYEQYF. The CDR3 region has the DNA TGTGCCAGCAGCTTAAGGACTAACTCCTACGAGCAGTACTTC. This chain links TRBV11-1 with TRBJ2-7, with TRBD2 as a possible D gene (6 bases). Trimming removed 2 bases from V and 0 bases from J, with 8 bases in between. Germline CDR1 is SGHAT and CDR2 is FQDESV (reference sequence). There are 14 residues in the CDR3.

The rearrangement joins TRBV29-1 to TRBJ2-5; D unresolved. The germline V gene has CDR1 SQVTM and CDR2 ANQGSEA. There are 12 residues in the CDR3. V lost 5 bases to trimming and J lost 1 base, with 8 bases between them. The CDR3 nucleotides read TGCAGCGTTTACAGCATCCAAGAGACCCAGTACTTC. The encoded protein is CSVYSIQETQYF.

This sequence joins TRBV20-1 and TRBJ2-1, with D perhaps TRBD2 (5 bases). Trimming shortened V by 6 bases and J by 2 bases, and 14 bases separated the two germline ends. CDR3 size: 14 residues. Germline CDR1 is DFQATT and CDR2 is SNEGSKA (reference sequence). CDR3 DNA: TGCAGTGCCGGAGGAAAAAGGGCCTACAATGAGCAGTTCTTC. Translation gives CSAGGKRAYNEQFF.

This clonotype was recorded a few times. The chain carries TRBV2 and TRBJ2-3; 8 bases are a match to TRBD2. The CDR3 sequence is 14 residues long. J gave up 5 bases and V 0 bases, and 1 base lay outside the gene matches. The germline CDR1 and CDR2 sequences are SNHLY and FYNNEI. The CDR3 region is CASSEALAGDTQYF. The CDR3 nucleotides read TGTGCCAGCAGTGAAGCGCTAGCGGGAGATACGCAGTATTTT.

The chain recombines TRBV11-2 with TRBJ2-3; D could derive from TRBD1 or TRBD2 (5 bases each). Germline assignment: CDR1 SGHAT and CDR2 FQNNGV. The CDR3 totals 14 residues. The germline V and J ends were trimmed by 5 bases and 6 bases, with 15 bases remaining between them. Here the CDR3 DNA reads TGTGCCAGCAGCCCGGGGCCTGATCGGGATACGCAGTATTTT. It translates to CASSPGPDRDTQYF.

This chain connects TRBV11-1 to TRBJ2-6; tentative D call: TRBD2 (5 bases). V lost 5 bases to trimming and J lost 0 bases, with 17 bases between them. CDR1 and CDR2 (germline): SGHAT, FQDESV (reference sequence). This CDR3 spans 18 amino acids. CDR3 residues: CASSLGAAPDSGANVLTF. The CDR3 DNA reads TGTGCCAGCAGCCTCGGAGCGGCTCCAGACTCTGGGGCCAACGTCCTGACTTTC. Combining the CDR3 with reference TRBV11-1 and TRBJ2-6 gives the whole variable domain EAEVAQSPRYKITEKSQAVAFWCDPISGHATLYWYRQILGQGPELLVQFQDESVVDDSQLPKDRFSAERLKGVDSTLKIQPAELGDSAMYLCASSLGAAPDSGANVLTFGAGSRLTVL.

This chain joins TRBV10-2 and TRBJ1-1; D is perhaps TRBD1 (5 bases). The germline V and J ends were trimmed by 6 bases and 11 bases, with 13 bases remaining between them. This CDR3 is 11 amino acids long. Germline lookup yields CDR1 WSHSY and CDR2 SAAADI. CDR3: CASSGDGVAFF. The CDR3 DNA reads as TGCGCCAGCAGCGGGGACGGCGTGGCTTTCTTT.

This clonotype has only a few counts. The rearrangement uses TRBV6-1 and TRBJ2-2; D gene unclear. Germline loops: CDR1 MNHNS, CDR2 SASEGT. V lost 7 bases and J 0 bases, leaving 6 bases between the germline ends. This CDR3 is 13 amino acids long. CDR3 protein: CASTTPNTGELFF. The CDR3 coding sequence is TGTGCCAGCACGACACCGAACACCGGGGAGCTGTTTTTT.

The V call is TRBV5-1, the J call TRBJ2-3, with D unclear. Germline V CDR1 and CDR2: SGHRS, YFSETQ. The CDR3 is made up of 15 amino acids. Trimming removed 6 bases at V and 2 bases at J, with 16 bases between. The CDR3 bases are TGCGCCAGCACCCCCCTCCGTACCGACACAGATACGCAGTATTTT. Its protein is CASTPLRTDTDTQYF.

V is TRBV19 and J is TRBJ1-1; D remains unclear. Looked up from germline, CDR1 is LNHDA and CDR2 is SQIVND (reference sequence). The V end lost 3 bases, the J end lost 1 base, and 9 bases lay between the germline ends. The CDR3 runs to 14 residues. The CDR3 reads CASSIPGQNTEAFF. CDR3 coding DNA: TGTGCCAGTAGTATCCCAGGTCAGAACACTGAAGCTTTCTTT.

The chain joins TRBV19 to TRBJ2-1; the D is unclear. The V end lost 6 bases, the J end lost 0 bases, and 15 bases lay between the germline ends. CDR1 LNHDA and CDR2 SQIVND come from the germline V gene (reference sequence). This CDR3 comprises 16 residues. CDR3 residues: CASSPPTWSSYNEQFF. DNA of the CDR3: TGTGCCAGTAGCCCTCCCACATGGAGCTCCTACAATGAGCAGTTCTTC.

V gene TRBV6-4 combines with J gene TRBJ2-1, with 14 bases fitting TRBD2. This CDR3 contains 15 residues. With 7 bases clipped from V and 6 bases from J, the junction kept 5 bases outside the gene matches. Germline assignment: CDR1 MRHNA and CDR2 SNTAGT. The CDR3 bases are TGTGCCAGCACTCCCGGGACTAGCGGGAGCAATGAGCAGTTCTTC. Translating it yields CASTPGTSGSNEQFF.

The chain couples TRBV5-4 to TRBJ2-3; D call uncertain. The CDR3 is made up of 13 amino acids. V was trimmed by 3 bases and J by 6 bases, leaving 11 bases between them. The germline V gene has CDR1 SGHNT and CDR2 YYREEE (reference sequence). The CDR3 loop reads CASSSKAGDTQYF. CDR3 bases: TGTGCCAGCAGCTCAAAGGCCGGGGATACGCAGTATTTT.

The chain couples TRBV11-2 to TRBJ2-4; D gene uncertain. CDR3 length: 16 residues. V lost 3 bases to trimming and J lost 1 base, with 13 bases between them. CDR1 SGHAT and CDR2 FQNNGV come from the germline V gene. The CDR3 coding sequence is TGTGCCAGCAGCTTTTTGTTCGGTGGGGCCAAAAACATTCAGTACTTC. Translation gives CASSFLFGGAKNIQYF.

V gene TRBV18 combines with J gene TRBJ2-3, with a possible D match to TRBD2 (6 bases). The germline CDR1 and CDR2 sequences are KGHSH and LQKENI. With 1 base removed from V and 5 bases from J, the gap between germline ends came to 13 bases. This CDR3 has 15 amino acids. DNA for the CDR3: TGTGCCAGCTCACCACTAGCGGCCCAGGTAGATACGCAGTATTTT. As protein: CASSPLAAQVDTQYF.

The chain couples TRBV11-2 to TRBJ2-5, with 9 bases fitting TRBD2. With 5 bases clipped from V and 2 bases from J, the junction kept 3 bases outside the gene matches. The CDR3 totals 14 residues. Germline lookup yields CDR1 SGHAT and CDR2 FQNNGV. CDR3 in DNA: TGTGCCAGCAGCCGACTAGCGGTTCAAGAGACCCAGTACTTC. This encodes CASSRLAVQETQYF.

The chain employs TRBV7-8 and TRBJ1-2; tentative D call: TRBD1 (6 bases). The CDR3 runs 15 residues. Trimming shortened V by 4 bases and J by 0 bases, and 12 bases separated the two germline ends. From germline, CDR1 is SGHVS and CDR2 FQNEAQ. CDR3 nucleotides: TGTGCCAGCAGCTCACACAGGGCTCCTAACTATGGCTACACCTTC. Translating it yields CASSSHRAPNYGYTF.

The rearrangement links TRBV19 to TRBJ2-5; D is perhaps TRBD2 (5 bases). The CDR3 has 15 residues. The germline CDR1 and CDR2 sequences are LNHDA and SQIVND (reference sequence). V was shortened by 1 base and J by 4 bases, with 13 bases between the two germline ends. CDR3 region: CASSIGSLAGETQYF. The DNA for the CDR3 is TGTGCCAGTAGTATAGGTTCCCTAGCTGGAGAGACCCAGTACTTC.

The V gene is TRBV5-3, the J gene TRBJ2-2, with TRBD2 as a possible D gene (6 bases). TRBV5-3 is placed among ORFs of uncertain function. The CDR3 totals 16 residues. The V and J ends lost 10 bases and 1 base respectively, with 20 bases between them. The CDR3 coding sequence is TGTGCCGGAGGGGAGGAACTAGAGATGAACACCGGGGAGCTGTTTTTT. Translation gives CAGGEELEMNTGELFF.